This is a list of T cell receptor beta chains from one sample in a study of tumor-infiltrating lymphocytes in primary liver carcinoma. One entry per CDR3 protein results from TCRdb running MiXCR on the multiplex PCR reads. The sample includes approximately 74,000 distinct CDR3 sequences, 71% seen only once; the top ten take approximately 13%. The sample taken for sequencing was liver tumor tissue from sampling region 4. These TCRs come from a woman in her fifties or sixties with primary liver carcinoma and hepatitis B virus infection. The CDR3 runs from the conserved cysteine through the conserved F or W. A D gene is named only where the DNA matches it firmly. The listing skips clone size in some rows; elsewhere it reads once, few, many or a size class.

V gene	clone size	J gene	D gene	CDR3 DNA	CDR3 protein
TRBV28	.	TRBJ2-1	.	TGTGCCAGCAGACCGGGGGATGGGAATGAGCAGTTCTTC	CASRPGDGNEQFF
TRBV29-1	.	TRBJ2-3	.	TGCAGCGTTGAGGATATGGGTGCGGAAGGCACAGATACACAGTATTTT	CSVEDMGAEGTDTQYF
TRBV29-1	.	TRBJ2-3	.	TGCAGCGTTCGCTCAGGGGGGACTAACCTCTATACGCGGTATTTT	CSVRSGGTNLYTRYF
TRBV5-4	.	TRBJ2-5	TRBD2	TGTGCCAGGAGGGACAGATTAGCGGGAGGGGAGACCCAGTACTTC	CARRDRLAGGETQYF
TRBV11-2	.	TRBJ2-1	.	TGTGCCAGCAGCTTAACCCATGGACGGGGGTACAGGGGTGTGCAGTTCTTC	CASSLTHGRGYRGVQFF
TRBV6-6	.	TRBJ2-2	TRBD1	TGTGCCAGTAGTTACTTGAAGGACAGGGTAACGAACACCGGGGAGCTGTTTTTT	CASSYLKDRVTNTGELFF
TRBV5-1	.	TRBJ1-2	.	TGCGCCAGCAGCTTGGGACGAACGACTTTTGGCTATGGCTACATCTTC	CASSLGRTTFGYGYIF
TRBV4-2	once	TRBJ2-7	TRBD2	TGCGCCAGCACCCAAGCCACGGGGGGTCGGCTCGAGCAGTACTTC	CASTQATGGRLEQYF
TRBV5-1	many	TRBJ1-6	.	TGCGCCAGCAGCTTGGTGGCAGGGGCCGGGTCACCCCTCCACTTT	CASSLVAGAGSPLHF
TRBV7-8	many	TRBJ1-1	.	TGTGCCAGCAGCTTCCGGGAGCCGGGGTTGAACACTGAAGCTTTCTTT	CASSFREPGLNTEAFF
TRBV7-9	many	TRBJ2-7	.	.	CASSLGGWGTGSPYF
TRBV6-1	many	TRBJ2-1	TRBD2	TGTGCCAGCAGTGTAGCGGGAGGGCCTAGTGAGCAGTTCTTC	CASSVAGGPSEQFF
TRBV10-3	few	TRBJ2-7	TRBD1	TGTGCCATCAGTTATGAGACAGGGGCCTACGAGCAGTACTTC	CAISYETGAYEQYF
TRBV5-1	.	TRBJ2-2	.	TGCGCCAGCAGCTTGGGCACGGTGGCAGGGCATAACATTGGGGAGCTGTTTTTT	CASSLGTVAGHNIGELFF
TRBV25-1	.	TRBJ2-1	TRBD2	TGTGCCAGCAGTGAGTCCCCCACTAGCGGGAGGTCCTATGAGCAGTTCTTC	CASSESPTSGRSYEQFF
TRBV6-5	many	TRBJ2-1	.	TGTGCCAGCAGTTACTCGATGGGGGGACAGCAGTTCTTC	CASSYSMGGQQFF
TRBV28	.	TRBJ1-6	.	TGTGCTAGCAGCAGAGCGAATTCACCCCTCCACTTT	CASSRANSPLHF
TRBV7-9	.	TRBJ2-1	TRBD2	TGTGCCAGTAGCTTGGGACTAGAGGAAGTCTACAATGAGCAGTTCTTC	CASSLGLEEVYNEQFF
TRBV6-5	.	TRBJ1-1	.	TGCGCCAGCAGTTACCAACTTGGGGCAGGGCTTAAGGAGAAAGCTTTCTTT	CASSYQLGAGLKEKAFF
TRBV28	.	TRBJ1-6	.	TGTACCAGCAGTTTAATAGGGCGTAATCCACCCCTCCACTTT	CTSSLIGRNPPLHF
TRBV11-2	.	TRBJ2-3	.	TGTGCCAGCAGCTTGGGGTTTCGAAGGGAAGGCACAGATACACAGTATTTT	CASSLGFRREGTDTQYF
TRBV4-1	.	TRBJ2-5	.	TGCGCCAGCAGCCAAGAACCATCTAGCTCGGAGACCCAGTACTTC	CASSQEPSSSETQYF
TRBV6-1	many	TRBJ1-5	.	TGTGCCAGCAGTGAAGCGCGGGGGTTTAATCAGCCCCAGCATTTT	CASSEARGFNQPQHF
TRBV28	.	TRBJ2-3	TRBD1	TGCGCCAACAGGGACAGGGCTGGCACAGATACGCAGTATTTT	CANRDRAGTDTQYF
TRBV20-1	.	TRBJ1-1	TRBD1	TGCAGTGCCCCGGGACAGGGGGGCGCTGAAGCTTTCTTT	CSAPGQGGAEAFF
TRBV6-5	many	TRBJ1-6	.	TGTGCCAGCAGTTACTCCGGGGGTGTGAATTCACCCCTCCACTTT	CASSYSGGVNSPLHF
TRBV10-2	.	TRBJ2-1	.	TGCACCGGCAGTGAGACGGCCTACAATGAGCAGTTCTTC	CTGSETAYNEQFF
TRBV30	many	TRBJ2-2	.	TGTGCCTGGAATCGCGAAGGCGCGTGGGGGGACCCGAACACCGGGGAGCTGTTTTTT	CAWNREGAWGDPNTGELFF
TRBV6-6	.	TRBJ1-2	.	TGTGCCAACACGATAGGGGCAGATAATAACTATGGCTACACCTTC	CANTIGADNNYGYTF
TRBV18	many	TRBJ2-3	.	TGTGCCAGCTCACCACAAGGGAATTTCGCAGATACGCAGTATTTT	CASSPQGNFADTQYF
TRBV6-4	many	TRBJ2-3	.	TGTGCCAGCAGTGAGCATCCGGGTTCAGGAGATACGCAGTATTTT	CASSEHPGSGDTQYF
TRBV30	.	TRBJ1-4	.	TGTGCCTGGCGTCTAGGCGGGCTCGGTGAAGAACTGTTTTTT	CAWRLGGLGEELFF
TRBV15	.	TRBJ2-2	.	TGTGCCACCAGCGAGACTACGAACGCCGGGGAGCTGTTTTTT	CATSETTNAGELFF
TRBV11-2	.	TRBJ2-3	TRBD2	TGTGCCAGCAGATCTTGGGGATTAGCGGGAGAAAATGGAGATACGCTGTATTTT	CASRSWGLAGENGDTLYF
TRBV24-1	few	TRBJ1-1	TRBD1	TGTGCCACCAGTGATCACGAGGACAGGGACACTGAAGCTTTCTTT	CATSDHEDRDTEAFF
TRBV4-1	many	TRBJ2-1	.	TGCGCCAGCAGCGCTGAGGCGATTAGCTGGGGTGAGCAGTTCTTC	CASSAEAISWGEQFF
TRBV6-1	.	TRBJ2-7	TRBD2	TGTGCCAGCAGTGAAATAAGCGGGAGCCACGTCGAGCAGTATTTC	CASSEISGSHVEQYF
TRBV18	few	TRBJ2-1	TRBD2	TGTGCCAGCTCACCAACTAGCGGGAGAGGAGCCAATGAGCAGTTCTTC	CASSPTSGRGANEQFF
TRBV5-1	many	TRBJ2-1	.	TGCGCCAGCAGCCTAGGTCCAGACTACAATGAGCAGTTCTTC	CASSLGPDYNEQFF
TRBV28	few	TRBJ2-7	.	TGTGCCAGCAGTCCCGGGGTGGATTACAGAGCTTACGAGCAGTACTTC	CASSPGVDYRAYEQYF
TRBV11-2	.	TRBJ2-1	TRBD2	TGTACCAACAGCTATGGAACTAGCGGGGGATACGATGAGCAGTTCTTC	CTNSYGTSGGYDEQFF
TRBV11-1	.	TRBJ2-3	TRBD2	TGCGCCAGCAGCCCTAGCGGGAGGTGTACGGATACGCAATATTTT	CASSPSGRCTDTQYF
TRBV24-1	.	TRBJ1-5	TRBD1	TGTGCCACCAGTGATTTGAACGGACAGGATAGCAATCAGCCCCAGCATTTT	CATSDLNGQDSNQPQHF
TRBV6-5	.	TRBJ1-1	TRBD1	TGTGCCAGCAGTTACAGTCGGCAGGGGGCCACTGAGGCTTCCTTT	CASSYSRQGATEASF
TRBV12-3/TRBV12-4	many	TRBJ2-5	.	TGTGCCAGCAAGGAGAGGGAGACCCAGTACTTC	CASKERETQYF